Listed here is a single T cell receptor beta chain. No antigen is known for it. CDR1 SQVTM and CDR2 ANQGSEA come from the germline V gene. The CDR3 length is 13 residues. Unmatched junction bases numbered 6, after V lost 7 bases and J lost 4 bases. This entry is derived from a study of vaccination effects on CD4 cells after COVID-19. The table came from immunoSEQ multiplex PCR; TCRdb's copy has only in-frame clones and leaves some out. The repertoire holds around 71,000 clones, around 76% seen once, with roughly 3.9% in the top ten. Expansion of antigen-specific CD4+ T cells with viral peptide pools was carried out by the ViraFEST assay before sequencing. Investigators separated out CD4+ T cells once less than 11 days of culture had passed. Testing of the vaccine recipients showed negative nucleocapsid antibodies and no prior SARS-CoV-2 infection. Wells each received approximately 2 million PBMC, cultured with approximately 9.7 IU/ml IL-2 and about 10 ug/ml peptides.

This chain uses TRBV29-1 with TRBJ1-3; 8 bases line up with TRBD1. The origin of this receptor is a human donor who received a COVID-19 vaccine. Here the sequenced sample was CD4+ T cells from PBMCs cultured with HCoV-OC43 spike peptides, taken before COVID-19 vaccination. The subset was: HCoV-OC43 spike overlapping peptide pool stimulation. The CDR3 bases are TGCAGCGCAGCAGGGGGCAGGGGAAACACCATATATTTT. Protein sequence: CSAAGGRGNTIYF.